This TCR beta chain was recovered during a study of T cell responses to AZD1222 COVID-19 vaccine. Study-level findings and limits: Unmutated variant regions are reportedly targeted by nearly half of spike-specific TCRs.

With regard to this clone: Its antigen is still unknown.

Clones were sequenced by immunoSEQ multiplex PCR, and TCRdb holds only the in-frame ones, with some missing. The table has approximately 150,000 clones, 91% seen once; the top ten hold roughly 1.3%. The clonotype was recovered from an adult who received the AZD1222 COVID-19 vaccine. The sample here was peripheral blood, taken 28 days after the second AZD1222 dose.

CDR3 residues: CASSLSLGGEKETQYF. The DNA for the CDR3 is TGCGCCAGCAGCTTAAGCTTAGGGGGCGAGAAAGAGACCCAGTACTTC. This chain joins TRBV5-1 and TRBJ2-5, with 7 bases aligning to TRBD1. Per germline, CDR1 SGHRS and CDR2 YFSETQ. V trimming: 2 bases; J trimming: 3 bases; junction bases outside the gene matches: 10. The CDR3 extends over 16 amino acids.